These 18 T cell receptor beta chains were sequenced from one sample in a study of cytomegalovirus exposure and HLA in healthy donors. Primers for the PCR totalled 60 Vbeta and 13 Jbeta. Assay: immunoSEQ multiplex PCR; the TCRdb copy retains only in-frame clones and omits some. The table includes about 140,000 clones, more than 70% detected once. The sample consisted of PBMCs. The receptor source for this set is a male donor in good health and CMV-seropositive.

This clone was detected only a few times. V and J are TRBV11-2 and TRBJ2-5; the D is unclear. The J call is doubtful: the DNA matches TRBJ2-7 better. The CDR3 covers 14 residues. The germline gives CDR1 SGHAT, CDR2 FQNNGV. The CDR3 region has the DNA TGTGCCAGCAGCTTAGCGACTCCAAACTACGAGCAGTACTTC. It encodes CASSLATPNYEQYF.

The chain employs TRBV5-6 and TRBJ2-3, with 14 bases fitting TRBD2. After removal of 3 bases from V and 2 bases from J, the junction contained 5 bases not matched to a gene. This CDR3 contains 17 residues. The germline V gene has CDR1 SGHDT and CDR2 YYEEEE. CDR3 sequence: CASSWVGLAGDTDTQYF. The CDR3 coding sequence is TGTGCCAGCAGCTGGGTGGGACTAGCGGGGGACACAGATACGCAGTATTTT.

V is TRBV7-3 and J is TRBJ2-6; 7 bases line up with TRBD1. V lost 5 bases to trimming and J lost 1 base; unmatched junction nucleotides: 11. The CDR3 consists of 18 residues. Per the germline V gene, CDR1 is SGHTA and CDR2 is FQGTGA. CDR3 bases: TGTGCCAGCAGCCTCACTCCGGGACAGCCTTCTGGGGCCAACGTCCTGACTTTC. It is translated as CASSLTPGQPSGANVLTF. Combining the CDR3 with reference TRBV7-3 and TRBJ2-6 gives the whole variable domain GAGVSQTPSNKVTEKGKYVELRCDPISGHTALYWYRQSLGQGPEFLIYFQGTGAADDSGLPNDRFFAVRPEGSVSTLKIQRTERGDSAVYLCASSLTPGQPSGANVLTFGAGSRLTVL.

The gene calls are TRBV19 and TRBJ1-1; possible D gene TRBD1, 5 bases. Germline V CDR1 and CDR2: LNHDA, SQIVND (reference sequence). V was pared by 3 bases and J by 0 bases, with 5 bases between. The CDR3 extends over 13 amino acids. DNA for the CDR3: TGTGCCAGTAGTATGGGGCTGAACACTGAAGCTTTCTTT. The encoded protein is CASSMGLNTEAFF.

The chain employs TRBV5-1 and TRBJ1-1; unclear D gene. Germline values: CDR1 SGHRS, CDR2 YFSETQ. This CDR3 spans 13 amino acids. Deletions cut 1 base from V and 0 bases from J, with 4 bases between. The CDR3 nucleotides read TGCGCCAGCAGCTTGCAAATGAACACTGAAGCTTTCTTT. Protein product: CASSLQMNTEAFF.

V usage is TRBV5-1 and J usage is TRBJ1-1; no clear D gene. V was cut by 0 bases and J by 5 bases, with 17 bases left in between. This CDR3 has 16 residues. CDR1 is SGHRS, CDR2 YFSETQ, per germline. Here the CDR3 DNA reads TGCGCCAGCAGCTTGGTTGGCCCGGGATTAGGGACTGAAGCTTTCTTT. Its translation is CASSLVGPGLGTEAFF.

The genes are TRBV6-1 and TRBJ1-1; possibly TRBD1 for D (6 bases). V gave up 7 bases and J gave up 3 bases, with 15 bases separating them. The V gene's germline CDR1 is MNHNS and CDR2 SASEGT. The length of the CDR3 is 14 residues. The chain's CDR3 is CASTHRVKDTEAFF. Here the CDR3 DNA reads TGTGCCAGCACTCACAGGGTTAAGGACACTGAAGCTTTCTTT.

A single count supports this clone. The DNA for the CDR3 is TGTGCCAGCAGCTTAGAGCTAGCGCGACAAGAGACCCAGTACTTC. Its translation: CASSLELARQETQYF. V and J are TRBV7-2 and TRBJ2-5; the D gene is possibly TRBD2 (6 bases). This CDR3 contains 15 residues. Germline CDR1 is SGHTA and CDR2 is FQGNSA. V was pared by 1 base and J by 2 bases, with 11 bases between.

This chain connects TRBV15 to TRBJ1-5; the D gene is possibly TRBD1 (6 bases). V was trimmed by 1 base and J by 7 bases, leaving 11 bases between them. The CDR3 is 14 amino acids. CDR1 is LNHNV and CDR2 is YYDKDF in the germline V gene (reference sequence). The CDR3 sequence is CATSRAMTGQPQHF. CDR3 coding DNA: TGTGCCACCAGCAGAGCAATGACAGGCCAGCCCCAGCATTTT.

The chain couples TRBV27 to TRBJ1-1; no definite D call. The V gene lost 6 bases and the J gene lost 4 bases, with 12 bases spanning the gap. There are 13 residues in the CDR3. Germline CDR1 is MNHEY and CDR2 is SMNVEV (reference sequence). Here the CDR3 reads CASSQDGVTEAFF. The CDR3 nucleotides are TGTGCCAGCAGCCAAGATGGAGTCACTGAAGCTTTCTTT.

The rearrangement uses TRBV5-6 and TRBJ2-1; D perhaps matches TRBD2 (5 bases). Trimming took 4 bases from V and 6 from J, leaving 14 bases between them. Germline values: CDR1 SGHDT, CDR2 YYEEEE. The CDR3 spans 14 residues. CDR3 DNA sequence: TGTGCCAGCAGCGTGTGGACTGCCTCCAATGAGCAGTTCTTC. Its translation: CASSVWTASNEQFF.

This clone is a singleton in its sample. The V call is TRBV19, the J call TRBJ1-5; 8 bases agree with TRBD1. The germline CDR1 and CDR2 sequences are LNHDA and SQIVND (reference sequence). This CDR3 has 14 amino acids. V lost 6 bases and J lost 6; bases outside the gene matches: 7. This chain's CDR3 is CASSDRGGSQPQHF. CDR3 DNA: TGTGCCAGTAGCGACAGGGGCGGGAGTCAGCCCCAGCATTTT.

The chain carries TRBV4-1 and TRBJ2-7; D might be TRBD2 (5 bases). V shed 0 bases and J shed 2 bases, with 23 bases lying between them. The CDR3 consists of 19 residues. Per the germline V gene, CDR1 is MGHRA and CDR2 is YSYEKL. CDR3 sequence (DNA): TGCGCCAGCAGCCAAGATTCTGCGGGTTTAAGGTCATTAACCTACGAGCAGTACTTC. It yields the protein CASSQDSAGLRSLTYEQYF.

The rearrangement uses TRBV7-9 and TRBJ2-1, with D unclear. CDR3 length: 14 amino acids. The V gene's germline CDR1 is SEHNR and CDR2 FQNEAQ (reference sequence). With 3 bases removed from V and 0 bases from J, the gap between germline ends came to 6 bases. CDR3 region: CASSFASSYNEQFF. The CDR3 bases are TGTGCCAGCAGCTTCGCTAGCTCCTACAATGAGCAGTTCTTC.

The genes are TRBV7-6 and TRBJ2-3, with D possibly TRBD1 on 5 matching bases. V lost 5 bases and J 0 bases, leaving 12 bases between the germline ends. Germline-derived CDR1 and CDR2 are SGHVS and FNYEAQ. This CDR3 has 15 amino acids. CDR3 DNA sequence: TGTGCCAGCAGCCGCTCGACAGTTAGCACAGATACGCAGTATTTT. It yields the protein CASSRSTVSTDTQYF.

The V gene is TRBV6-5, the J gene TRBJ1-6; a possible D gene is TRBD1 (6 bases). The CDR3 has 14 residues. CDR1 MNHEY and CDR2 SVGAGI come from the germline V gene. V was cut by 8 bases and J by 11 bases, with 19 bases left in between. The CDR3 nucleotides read TGTGCCAGCGGGCCTCCCGAGACAGGACCACCCCTCCACTTT. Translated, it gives CASGPPETGPPLHF.

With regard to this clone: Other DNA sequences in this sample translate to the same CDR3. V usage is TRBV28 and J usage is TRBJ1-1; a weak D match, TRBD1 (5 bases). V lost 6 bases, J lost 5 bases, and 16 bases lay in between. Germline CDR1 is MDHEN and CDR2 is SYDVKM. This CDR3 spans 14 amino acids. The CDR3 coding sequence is TGTGCCAGCAGCGGAGGGGTTCAATGGACTGAAGCTTTCTTT. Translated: CASSGGVQWTEAFF.

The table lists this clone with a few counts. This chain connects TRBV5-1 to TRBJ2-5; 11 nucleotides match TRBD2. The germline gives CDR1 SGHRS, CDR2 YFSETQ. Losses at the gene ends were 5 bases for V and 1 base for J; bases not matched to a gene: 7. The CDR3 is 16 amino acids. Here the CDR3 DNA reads TGCGCCAGCAGTTATAGCGGGGGGGCGGTCCAAGAGACCCAGTACTTC. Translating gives CASSYSGGAVQETQYF. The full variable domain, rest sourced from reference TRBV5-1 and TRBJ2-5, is KAGVTQTPRYLIKTRGQQVTLSCSPISGHRSVSWYQQTPGQGLQFLFEYFSETQRNKGNFPGRFSGRQFSNSRSEMNVSTLELGDSALYLCASSYSGGAVQETQYFGPGTRLLVL.